These 32 T cell receptor beta chains share one sample of origin, sequenced in a study of ipilimumab plus nivolumab after autologous stem cell transplantation. Using immunoSEQ multiplex PCR, the repertoire was profiled, and TCRdb retains in-frame clones only, with some absent. The table has roughly 16,000 clones, approximately 78% seen once. Sequencing used PBMCs, obtained in a trial of ipilimumab plus nivolumab as post-transplant consolidation. The receptor set was obtained from a male donor with diffuse large B-cell lymphoma.

The chain carries TRBV19 and TRBJ1-2, with TRBD1 as a possible D gene (5 bases). Trimming removed 8 bases at V and 5 bases at J, with 18 bases between. From germline, CDR1 is LNHDA and CDR2 SQIVND (reference sequence). CDR3 length: 14 residues. This chain's CDR3 is CASFPNGRGYGYTF. As DNA, the CDR3 is TGTGCCAGTTTTCCCAACGGGCGGGGGTATGGCTACACCTTC.

This chain links TRBV27 with TRBJ1-5, with TRBD1 matching over 8 bases. Trimming at V came to 3 bases and at J to 2 bases, leaving 9 bases not matched to a gene. Germline V gives CDR1 MNHEY, CDR2 SMNVEV (reference sequence). This CDR3 is 17 amino acids long. The CDR3 sequence: CASSFSGGRDRNQPQHF. DNA of the CDR3: TGTGCCAGCAGTTTTTCAGGGGGCAGGGATCGCAATCAGCCCCAGCATTTT.

The chain links TRBV6-5 to TRBJ2-7; D is possibly TRBD1 (6 bases). Germline V gene sequence: CDR1 MNHEY, CDR2 SVGAGI. The CDR3 covers 12 residues. V was cut by 6 bases and J by 3 bases, with 9 bases left in between. CDR3 bases: TGTGCCAGCAGCCCGGGACACTACGAGCAGTACTTC. Its protein is CASSPGHYEQYF.

The rearrangement uses TRBV15 and TRBJ2-7; D remains ambiguous. Germline loops: CDR1 LNHNV, CDR2 YYDKDF (reference sequence). This CDR3 region has 13 residues. Trimming pared 3 bases from V and 5 bases from J, leaving 11 bases between. The CDR3 loop reads CATSSPRAHEQYF. CDR3 coding DNA: TGTGCCACCAGCAGCCCTAGGGCCCACGAGCAGTACTTC.

V usage is TRBV5-1 and J usage is TRBJ2-5, with no clear D. The CDR3 runs 10 residues. Germline CDR1 is SGHRS and CDR2 is YFSETQ. Between the trimmed V and J ends, which lost 5 bases and 5 bases, there was a span of 4 bases. CDR3 region: CASSGETQYF. The CDR3 region has the DNA TGCGCCAGCAGTGGGGAGACCCAGTACTTC.

The chain couples TRBV6-5 to TRBJ1-1, with 8 bases matching TRBD1. The CDR3 has 14 amino acids. From germline, CDR1 is MNHEY and CDR2 SVGAGI. Trimming took 2 bases from V and 4 from J; bases not matched to a gene: 3. The CDR3 here is CASSYGQGGTEAFF. In DNA form, the CDR3 reads TGTGCCAGCAGTTACGGACAGGGAGGCACTGAAGCTTTCTTT.

The chain couples TRBV11-2 to TRBJ1-2; D is possibly TRBD1 (5 bases). CDR1 is SGHAT and CDR2 is FQNNGV in the germline V gene. Trimming removed 1 base from V and 0 bases from J, with 9 bases in between. This CDR3 has 15 amino acids. The CDR3 loop reads CASSLVGRANYGYTF. DNA of the CDR3: TGTGCCAGCAGCTTAGTTGGCAGGGCTAACTATGGCTACACCTTC.

This sequence joins TRBV7-6 and TRBJ2-1, with TRBD1 matching 7 bases. The CDR3 spans 15 residues. V was pared by 0 bases and J by 8 bases, with 7 bases of the junction left unmatched. The germline gives CDR1 SGHVS, CDR2 FNYEAQ. This CDR3 reads CASSLAQNRGDEQFF. CDR3 DNA: TGTGCCAGCAGCTTAGCGCAAAACAGGGGCGATGAGCAGTTCTTC.

The chain joins TRBV19 to TRBJ1-1, with a tentative D call TRBD1 (5 bases). Trimming took 6 bases from V and 4 from J, leaving 15 bases between them. The CDR3 consists of 14 residues. Germline CDR1 reads LNHDA; CDR2 reads SQIVND (reference sequence). CDR3 in amino acids: CASRTPRGSTEAFF. The CDR3 DNA is TGTGCCAGTAGGACCCCACGGGGCTCCACTGAAGCTTTCTTT.

The chain uses TRBV5-5 and TRBJ2-5; 10 bases map to TRBD2. CDR3 size: 17 residues. Germline CDR1 reads SGHKS; CDR2 reads YYEKEE (reference sequence). With 2 bases clipped from V and 4 bases from J, the junction kept 11 bases outside the gene matches. The DNA for the CDR3 is TGTGCCAGCAGCTTTTTATCAATGGCTAGCGGGGGAGAGACCCAGTACTTC. It yields the protein CASSFLSMASGGETQYF.

The rearrangement uses TRBV27 and TRBJ2-7; 7 bases fit TRBD1. Losses at the gene ends were 1 base for V and 4 bases for J; bases not matched to a gene: 4. CDR1 is MNHEY and CDR2 is SMNVEV in the germline V gene (reference sequence). This CDR3 is 14 amino acids long. CDR3 DNA sequence: TGTGCCAGCAGTTTATTAGGGACAGAATACGAGCAGTACTTC. This encodes CASSLLGTEYEQYF.

V gene TRBV5-6 combines with J gene TRBJ1-2, with D uncertain. The CDR3 runs 14 residues. Germline lookup yields CDR1 SGHDT and CDR2 YYEEEE. The V end was cut by 4 bases, the J end by 3 bases, with 13 bases between. The CDR3 bases are TGTGCCAGCAGCCCGACCGGGCCCTACTATGGCTACACCTTC. This translates into CASSPTGPYYGYTF.

V is TRBV5-1 and J is TRBJ2-4, with D uncertain. The CDR3 is 14 amino acids. V lost 0 bases to trimming and J lost 2 bases, with 6 bases between them. CDR1 and CDR2 from the germline V gene are SGHRS and YFSETQ. The CDR3 DNA reads TGCGCCAGCAGCTTGGGTGGGCCCAAAAACATTCAGTACTTC. It yields the protein CASSLGGPKNIQYF.

V usage is TRBV5-1 and J usage is TRBJ2-1; TRBD1 is a possible D gene (6 bases). CDR3 length: 15 residues. The V gene lost 5 bases and the J gene lost 10 bases, with 22 bases spanning the gap. Germline loops: CDR1 SGHRS, CDR2 YFSETQ. The CDR3 sequence is CASRGRDNLVREQFF. The CDR3 region has the DNA TGCGCCAGCAGGGGCCGGGACAACTTAGTGCGGGAGCAGTTCTTC.

The chain is built from TRBV5-4 and TRBJ2-3; 7 positions match TRBD2. V was clipped by 4 bases and J by 3 bases; unmatched bases: 14. Germline values: CDR1 SGHNT, CDR2 YYREEE (reference sequence). This CDR3 has 17 residues. The CDR3 DNA follows: TGTGCCAGCAGCCCCCAGGTCGGGCTAGCGGCGACAGATACGCAGTATTTT. Protein: CASSPQVGLAATDTQYF. The variable domain in full, completed from reference TRBV5-4 and TRBJ2-3, reads ETGVTQSPTHLIKTRGQQVTLRCSSQSGHNTVSWYQQALGQGPQFIFQYYREEENGRGNFPPRFSGLQFPNYSSELNVNALELDDSALYLCASSPQVGLAATDTQYFGPGTRLTVL.

This rearrangement joins TRBV10-3 to TRBJ1-6, with no clear D. The CDR3 has 16 amino acids. Germline CDR1 is ENHRY and CDR2 is SYGVKD. V lost 0 bases and J 7 bases, leaving 13 bases between the germline ends. CDR3: CAISESGGLGNSPLHF. CDR3 nucleotide sequence: TGTGCCATCAGTGAGTCGGGCGGCTTGGGGAATTCACCCCTCCACTTT.

In nucleotides, the CDR3 is TGTGCCATCAGTGAGCCGGCGCGGGGGACTGAAGCTTTCTTT. This translates into CAISEPARGTEAFF. The chain recombines TRBV10-3 with TRBJ1-1; possible D gene TRBD1, 5 bases. The CDR3 extends over 14 amino acids. Germline V gives CDR1 ENHRY, CDR2 SYGVKD. Deletions cut 2 bases from V and 5 bases from J, with 12 bases between.

The chain links TRBV7-6 to TRBJ1-2; no reliable D call. This CDR3 has 16 residues. Trimming took off 1 base at V and 4 bases at J, with 16 bases between the two ends. CDR1 and CDR2 (germline): SGHVS, FNYEAQ. The CDR3: CASSLGVSFSTYGYTF. The CDR3 bases are TGTGCCAGCAGCTTAGGTGTCTCATTCTCCACCTATGGCTACACCTTC. Supplemented by reference TRBV7-6 and TRBJ1-2, the full variable domain reads GAGVSQSPRYKVTKRGQDVALRCDPISGHVSLYWYRQALGQGPEFLTYFNYEAQQDKSGLPNDRFSAERPEGSISTLTIQRTEQRDSAMYRCASSLGVSFSTYGYTFGSGTRLTVV.

This clone occurred once. The chain couples TRBV14 to TRBJ2-7; D is possibly TRBD2 (5 bases). This CDR3 has 16 amino acids. CDR1 is SGHDN and CDR2 is FVKESK in the germline V gene. The V end was cut by 3 bases, the J end by 3 bases, with 18 bases between. The CDR3 DNA is TGTGCCAGCAGCCATTCCGGACTCCTTCCAATCTACGAGCAGTACTTC. Translation gives CASSHSGLLPIYEQYF. The complete variable domain, with remaining parts taken from reference TRBV14 and TRBJ2-7, reads EAGVTQFPSHSVIEKGQTVTLRCDPISGHDNLYWYRRVMGKEIKFLLHFVKESKQDESGMPNNRFLAERTGGTYSTLKVQPAELEDSGVYFCASSHSGLLPIYEQYFGPGTRLTVT.

The V and J genes are TRBV11-3 and TRBJ2-5; D is ambiguous. CDR1 SGHNT and CDR2 YENEEA come from the germline V gene. Trimming left V 5 bases short and J 1 base short, with 8 bases between. This CDR3 has 13 residues. The CDR3 loop is CASSPPVQETQYF. The CDR3 DNA sequence: TGTGCCAGCAGCCCACCCGTCCAAGAGACCCAGTACTTC.

This rearrangement joins TRBV30 to TRBJ2-1; D call uncertain. The CDR3 covers 11 residues. V lost 2 bases and J 11 bases, leaving 10 bases between the germline ends. Germline loops: CDR1 GTSNPN, CDR2 SVGIG (reference sequence). CDR3 nucleotide sequence: TGTGCCTGGAGTAAGGTGGATAAGCAGTTCTTC. This gives the protein CAWSKVDKQFF.

This clone is deemed medium-sized. The rearrangement uses TRBV5-6 and TRBJ1-1; TRBD1 agrees at 8 bases. In germline, CDR1 is SGHDT, CDR2 YYEEEE. This CDR3 comprises 15 residues. Unmatched junction bases numbered 4, after V lost 2 bases and J lost 1 base. CDR3 bases: TGTGCCAGCAGCTTACACAGGGGGGAGAACACTGAAGCTTTCTTT. This translates into CASSLHRGENTEAFF. Variable domain in full (rest from reference TRBV5-6 and TRBJ1-1): DAGVTQSPTHLIKTRGQQVTLRCSPKSGHDTVSWYQQALGQGPQFIFQYYEEEERQRGNFPDRFSGHQFPNYSSELNVNALLLGDSALYLCASSLHRGENTEAFFGQGTRLTVV.

The V gene is TRBV5-8, the J gene TRBJ1-1, with D possibly TRBD1 on 5 matching bases. The CDR3 is 13 residues long. The ends were cut back, 4 bases at V and 1 base at J, with 8 bases in the middle. Looked up from germline, CDR1 is SGHTS and CDR2 is YDEGEE. DNA for the CDR3: TGTGCCAGCAGCCTCGGGGGGAACACTGAAGCTTTCTTT. This sequence encodes CASSLGGNTEAFF.

The chain couples TRBV14 to TRBJ2-5; D is perhaps TRBD2 (5 bases). This CDR3 is 12 amino acids long. CDR1 is SGHDN, CDR2 FVKESK, per germline. Trimming stripped 1 base from V and 5 bases from J, with 5 bases between. The CDR3 sequence is CASSQGGETQYF. Here the CDR3 DNA reads TGTGCCAGCAGCCAAGGAGGGGAGACCCAGTACTTC.

The chain uses TRBV6-1 and TRBJ1-6; D remains ambiguous. With 5 bases removed from V and 8 bases from J, the gap between germline ends came to 16 bases. This CDR3 has 15 residues. In germline, CDR1 is MNHNS, CDR2 SASEGT. For the CDR3, the DNA is TGTGCCAGCAGTCCAATTCCGAGTAAAGATTCACCCCTCCACTTT. Protein sequence: CASSPIPSKDSPLHF.

This clone was seen more than once but under ten times. The chain couples TRBV5-1 to TRBJ1-3, with D tentatively TRBD1 (5 bases). The CDR3 is 17 amino acids. Trimming took 2 bases from V and 0 from J, leaving 15 bases between them. Germline values: CDR1 SGHRS, CDR2 YFSETQ. CDR3 sequence: CASSFDIPGTSGNTIYF. CDR3 sequence (DNA): TGCGCCAGCAGCTTCGATATCCCCGGGACCTCTGGAAACACCATATATTTT.

The V call is TRBV5-1, the J call TRBJ1-3; D is uncertain. Deletions cut 0 bases from V and 0 bases from J, with 7 bases between. Per the germline V gene, CDR1 is SGHRS and CDR2 is YFSETQ. This CDR3 has 15 amino acids. The CDR3 protein is CASSLGTASGNTIYF. CDR3 DNA: TGCGCCAGCAGCTTGGGTACAGCCTCTGGAAACACCATATATTTT.

This rearrangement joins TRBV4-2 to TRBJ1-2; no clear D. Germline V gene lookup returns CDR1 LGHNA and CDR2 YNFKEQ. This CDR3 region has 17 residues. V dropped 5 bases and J dropped 8 bases, with 27 bases sitting between them. Here the CDR3 reads CASSLISGDPNARGYTF. CDR3 sequence (DNA): TGTGCCAGCAGCTTGATTAGTGGTGACCCGAACGCTAGGGGCTACACCTTC.

The chain carries TRBV7-9 and TRBJ2-1; TRBD1 agrees at 7 bases. Germline V gene sequence: CDR1 SEHNR, CDR2 FQNEAQ (reference sequence). V was clipped by 4 bases and J by 4 bases; unmatched bases: 1. The CDR3 extends over 13 amino acids. The CDR3 spells CASSSGQYNEQFF. In DNA form, the CDR3 reads TGTGCCAGCAGCTCGGGACAGTACAATGAGCAGTTCTTC.

The V and J genes are TRBV5-4 and TRBJ1-2, with D uncertain. Between the trimmed V and J ends, which lost 1 base and 8 bases, there was a span of 24 bases. Germline V gives CDR1 SGHNT, CDR2 YYREEE (reference sequence). This CDR3 is 17 amino acids long. CDR3 DNA sequence: TGTGCCAGCAGCTTGATTAGTGGTGACCCGAACGCTAGGGGCTACACCTTC. Its protein product is CASSLISGDPNARGYTF. The variable domain in full, completed from reference TRBV5-4 and TRBJ1-2, reads ETGVTQSPTHLIKTRGQQVTLRCSSQSGHNTVSWYQQALGQGPQFIFQYYREEENGRGNFPPRFSGLQFPNYSSELNVNALELDDSALYLCASSLISGDPNARGYTFGSGTRLTVV.

CDR3 in amino acids: CASSSDNPPYEQYF. For the CDR3, the DNA is TGTGCCAGCAGCTCCGATAACCCGCCCTACGAGCAGTACTTC. The chain joins TRBV11-3 to TRBJ2-7; D remains ambiguous. From germline, CDR1 is SGHNT and CDR2 YENEEA. The V and J ends lost 4 bases and 2 bases respectively, with 12 bases between them. The CDR3 contains 14 residues. The variable domain in full, completed from reference TRBV11-3 and TRBJ2-7, reads EAGVVQSPRYKIIEKKQPVAFWCNPISGHNTLYWYLQNLGQGPELLIRYENEEAVDDSQLPKDRFSAERLKGVDSTLKIQPAELGDSAVYLCASSSDNPPYEQYFGPGTRLTVT.

This chain uses TRBV5-1 with TRBJ1-2; D perhaps matches TRBD1 (5 bases). The CDR3 is 14 amino acids. The germline V gene encodes CDR1 SGHRS and CDR2 YFSETQ. V lost 2 bases and J 7 bases, leaving 15 bases between the germline ends. The CDR3 protein is CASSFTEGDAGYTF. As DNA, the CDR3 is TGCGCCAGCAGCTTCACAGAAGGGGATGCTGGCTACACCTTC. Drawing the rest from reference TRBV5-1 and TRBJ1-2, the complete variable domain is KAGVTQTPRYLIKTRGQQVTLSCSPISGHRSVSWYQQTPGQGLQFLFEYFSETQRNKGNFPGRFSGRQFSNSRSEMNVSTLELGDSALYLCASSFTEGDAGYTFGSGTRLTVV.